These T cell receptor beta chains were read from a single sample in a study of blood T cell repertoires in COVID-19. Using immunoSEQ multiplex PCR, the repertoire was profiled, and TCRdb retains in-frame clones only, with some absent. The sample carries some 300,000 clones, 75% to 90% recorded once. The sample taken for sequencing was peripheral blood. Every receptor here comes from a woman in her seventies with COVID-19, enrolled during active disease. CDR3s include the opening cysteine and the closing phenylalanine or tryptophan. Fields, in order: CDR3 length, D gene, V gene, clone size, J gene, CDR3 DNA, CDR3 protein. A D gene is named only where the DNA matches it firmly. Not every row has a clone size; where given, it reads once, few, many or a size class.

14	NA	TRBV9	once	TRBJ2-2	TGTGCCAGCAGCGTAGCGGGGAACACCGGGGAGCTGTTTTTT	CASSVAGNTGELFF
13	NA	TRBV3-1/TRBV3-2	NA	TRBJ1-2	TGTGCCAGCAGCCAAAGACAGTTCTATGGCTACACCTTC	CASSQRQFYGYTF
16	NA	TRBV19	NA	TRBJ2-1	TGTGCCAGTAGTATTCTGTGGCAGGGTGCTAACAATGAGCAGTTCTTC	CASSILWQGANNEQFF
14	TRBD1	TRBV7-2	NA	TRBJ1-1	TGTGCCAGCAGCTTAGAAGTCAGGGGGACTGAAGCTTTCTTT	CASSLEVRGTEAFF
15	NA	TRBV10-3	NA	TRBJ2-7	TGTGCCATCAGTGAATCCCGACAGGCTGTAGGAGAGCAGTACTTC	CAISESRQAVGEQYF
15	NA	TRBV19	NA	TRBJ1-4	TGTGCCAGTAGTATGCCGACACAGGGTAATGAAAAACTGTTTTTT	CASSMPTQGNEKLFF
17	TRBD2	TRBV4-2	NA	TRBJ2-7	TGTGCCAGCAGCCATTGGACTGGACTAGCGGGTTCTGGAGAGCAGTACTTC	CASSHWTGLAGSGEQYF
12	NA	TRBV29-1	NA	TRBJ2-5	TGCAGCATCAGGGGGGCGCAAGAGACCCAGTACTTC	CSIRGAQETQYF
11	NA	TRBV5-6	few	TRBJ1-1	TGTGCCAGCAGCCTAAACACTGAAGCTTTCTTT	CASSLNTEAFF
13	NA	TRBV5-6	NA	TRBJ1-2	TGTGCCAGCAGCTTGGGAGGGATCTTTGGCTACACCTTC	CASSLGGIFGYTF
16	NA	TRBV14	few	TRBJ1-4	TGTGCCAGCAGCCAAGAATACAGGTTGGCTACTGAAAAACTGTTTTTT	CASSQEYRLATEKLFF